Each of the 22 T cell receptor beta chains below was sequenced from the same sample in a study of OX40 agonist ivuxolimab in advanced cancers. Clones were sequenced by immunoSEQ multiplex PCR, and TCRdb holds only the in-frame ones, with some missing. Here the sample spans around 69,000 clones, 80% to 90% being singletons. The specimen comprised CD4+ or CD8+ T cells sorted from blood, sampled in a trial of the OX40 agonist ivuxolimab. Every receptor here comes from an adult with an advanced solid tumor such as melanoma, head and neck, liver or kidney cancer.

Only a few counts were recorded for this clone. This chain connects TRBV19 to TRBJ2-5; D call uncertain. CDR3 length: 15 residues. Germline CDR1 reads LNHDA; CDR2 reads SQIVND (reference sequence). The germline V and J ends were trimmed by 7 bases and 7 bases, with 22 bases remaining between them. The CDR3 spells CASKRKVGGDGTQYF. The CDR3 nucleotides read TGTGCCAGTAAGAGGAAAGTTGGTGGGGATGGGACCCAGTACTTC.

The chain employs TRBV28 and TRBJ1-2; possible D gene TRBD1, 5 bases. The germline CDR1 and CDR2 sequences are MDHEN and SYDVKM. The CDR3 covers 13 residues. CDR3: CATGGGHNYGYTF. CDR3 DNA sequence: TGTGCTACGGGGGGGGGTCATAACTATGGCTACACCTTC.

The chain joins TRBV27 to TRBJ2-1; D not resolved. CDR1 MNHEY and CDR2 SMNVEV come from the germline V gene (reference sequence). V dropped 6 bases and J dropped 0 bases, with 6 bases sitting between them. CDR3 length: 13 residues. Written as DNA, the CDR3 is TGTGCCAGCAGACCCAGCTCCTACAATGAGCAGTTCTTC. Translated: CASRPSSYNEQFF.

Regarding this clone: A read error may produce the germline difference seen at one junction end. The genes are TRBV7-7 and TRBJ2-7; 7 positions match TRBD1. This CDR3 has 13 amino acids. Per germline, CDR1 SSHAT and CDR2 FNYEAQ (reference sequence). The chain's CDR3 is CASSYQTGSEQYF. The DNA for the CDR3 is TGTGCTAGCAGCTACCAGACAGGGTCCGAGCAGTACTTC.

CDR3 amino acids: CASSLDQWGEQYF. The CDR3 DNA reads TGTGCCAGCAGCTTAGACCAGTGGGGAGAGCAGTACTTC. This sequence joins TRBV13 and TRBJ2-7; D not resolved. Germline CDR1 is PRHDT and CDR2 is FYEKMQ (reference sequence). Trimming pared 1 base from V and 7 bases from J, leaving 11 bases between. CDR3 size: 13 residues.

The chain uses TRBV25-1 and TRBJ2-7, with D hard to call. The germline V and J ends were trimmed by 10 bases and 3 bases, with 16 bases remaining between them. Germline V CDR1 and CDR2: MGHDK, SYGVNS. This CDR3 spans 13 amino acids. CDR3: CATTSRQDYEQYF. The DNA of the CDR3 is TGTGCCACCACGTCCCGGCAGGACTACGAGCAGTACTTC.

This chain connects TRBV5-4 to TRBJ2-7; D gene unclear. V lost 0 bases to trimming and J lost 2 bases, with 15 bases between them. The CDR3 extends over 16 amino acids. CDR1 and CDR2 from the germline V gene are SGHNT and YYREEE (reference sequence). The CDR3 sequence is CASSLASPGVAYEQYF. In DNA form, the CDR3 reads TGTGCCAGCAGCTTGGCATCCCCTGGTGTCGCCTACGAGCAGTACTTC.

The V gene is TRBV5-1, the J gene TRBJ1-6; 7 bases agree with TRBD1. The CDR3 spans 17 residues. J was trimmed by 3 bases and V by 0 bases; bases with no gene match: 6. Germline CDR1 and CDR2: SGHRS and YFSETQ. The CDR3 sequence is CASSLVGTDYYNSPLHF. Written as DNA, the CDR3 is TGCGCCAGCAGCTTGGTGGGGACAGACTACTATAATTCACCCCTCCACTTT.

This chain connects TRBV10-3 to TRBJ2-1, with a possible D match to TRBD2 (6 bases). V gave up 3 bases and J gave up 10 bases, with 16 bases separating them. The CDR3 is 14 residues long. The V gene's germline CDR1 is ENHRY and CDR2 SYGVKD. The CDR3 DNA follows: TGTGCCATCAGTGATTCTGCCATAGCGGTGGAGCAGTTCTTC. It codes for CAISDSAIAVEQFF.

The V gene is TRBV5-6, the J gene TRBJ2-5, with unresolved D. V shed 3 bases and J shed 5 bases, with 17 bases lying between them. The CDR3 runs to 15 residues. CDR1 is SGHDT and CDR2 is YYEEEE in the germline V gene. The CDR3 loop is CASSSQRPPRETQYF. As DNA, the CDR3 is TGTGCCAGCAGCTCCCAACGGCCCCCCCGGGAGACCCAGTACTTC.

The V and J genes are TRBV11-2 and TRBJ1-1; D unresolved. There are 13 residues in the CDR3. The ends were cut back, 2 bases at V and 6 bases at J, with 10 bases in the middle. Germline V lookup: CDR1 SGHAT, CDR2 FQNNGV. The CDR3 reads CASSLTTKAEAFF. CDR3 coding DNA: TGTGCCAGCAGCTTAACCACGAAGGCTGAAGCTTTCTTT.

The genes are TRBV6-1 and TRBJ2-3, with 10 bases aligning to TRBD2. V shed 8 bases, J shed 7 bases, and the junction held 9 bases outside the gene matches. CDR3 length: 14 amino acids. The germline CDR1 and CDR2 sequences are MNHNS and SASEGT. The CDR3 reads CASEGASGRNTQYF. The CDR3 DNA is TGTGCCAGCGAAGGGGCTAGCGGGAGAAATACGCAGTATTTT.

The CDR3 loop is CASSLSGGNNYGYTF. CDR3 coding DNA: TGTGCCAGCAGCTTGTCGGGGGGCAACAACTATGGCTACACCTTC. The V gene is TRBV5-4, the J gene TRBJ1-2, with D perhaps matching TRBD1 (6 bases). The CDR3 covers 15 residues. With 1 base removed from V and 2 bases from J, the gap between germline ends came to 12 bases. CDR1 and CDR2 (germline): SGHNT, YYREEE (reference sequence).

This sequence joins TRBV7-9 and TRBJ1-1; a possible D gene is TRBD1 (5 bases). CDR3 length equals 16 residues. Deletions cut 1 base from V and 0 bases from J, with 12 bases between. Germline V lookup: CDR1 SEHNR, CDR2 FQNEAQ (reference sequence). CDR3 nucleotide sequence: TGTGCCAGCAGCTTAGGTGGGCGGACACTGAACACTGAAGCTTTCTTT. Protein: CASSLGGRTLNTEAFF. The entire variable domain, with the rest obtained from reference TRBV7-9 and TRBJ1-1, is as follows: DTGVSQNPRHKITKRGQNVTFRCDPISEHNRLYWYRQTLGQGPEFLTYFQNEAQLEKSRLLSDRFSAERPKGSFSTLEIQRTEQGDSAMYLCASSLGGRTLNTEAFFGQGTRLTVV.

The rearrangement uses TRBV19 and TRBJ1-5; D is ambiguous. This CDR3 is built from 13 residues. CDR1 is LNHDA, CDR2 SQIVND, per germline (reference sequence). V was cut by 5 bases and J by 1 base, with 6 bases left in between. The CDR3 is CASSDTSNQPQHF. The CDR3 DNA is TGTGCCAGTAGTGACACGAGCAATCAGCCCCAGCATTTT.

By proportion, this clone is medium-sized. The rearrangement links TRBV4-2 to TRBJ1-2; a possible D gene is TRBD1 (6 bases). Looked up from germline, CDR1 is LGHNA and CDR2 is YNFKEQ. The V gene lost 0 bases and the J gene lost 5 bases, with 13 bases spanning the gap. The CDR3 runs to 15 residues. The CDR3 loop reads CASSQDAEGVYGYTF. CDR3 nucleotide sequence: TGTGCCAGCAGCCAAGATGCGGAGGGGGTATATGGCTACACCTTC.

This chain joins TRBV11-2 and TRBJ1-6; no firm D call. V lost 7 bases and J 0 bases, leaving 10 bases between the germline ends. Germline values: CDR1 SGHAT, CDR2 FQNNGV. The CDR3 has 15 residues. CDR3 nucleotides: TGTGCCAGCAAAACATCGAGCTCCTATAATTCACCCCTCCACTTT. Encoded protein: CASKTSSSYNSPLHF.

The chain is built from TRBV9 and TRBJ2-5; 7 bases line up with TRBD1. Germline values: CDR1 SGDLS, CDR2 YYNGEE. J gave up 0 bases and V 2 bases, and 1 base lay outside the gene matches. This CDR3 comprises 14 residues. CDR3 amino acids: CASSVGTDQETQYF. The CDR3 DNA reads TGTGCCAGCAGCGTCGGGACAGACCAAGAGACCCAGTACTTC.

This sequence joins TRBV2 and TRBJ1-2; tentatively, D is TRBD1 (6 bases). The CDR3 covers 15 residues. The germline V gene encodes CDR1 SNHLY and CDR2 FYNNEI. The V gene lost 2 bases and the J gene lost 3 bases, with 13 bases spanning the gap. The CDR3 sequence: CASSEYRGPDYGYTF. The CDR3 region has the DNA TGTGCCAGCAGTGAATATCGGGGGCCCGACTATGGCTACACCTTC. The entire variable domain, with the rest obtained from reference TRBV2 and TRBJ1-2, is as follows: EPEVTQTPSHQVTQMGQEVILRCVPISNHLYFYWYRQILGQKVEFLVSFYNNEISEKSEIFDDQFSVERPDGSNFTLKIRSTKLEDSAMYFCASSEYRGPDYGYTFGSGTRLTVV.

The chain links TRBV14 to TRBJ1-4, with 7 bases fitting TRBD1. Germline CDR1 is SGHDN and CDR2 is FVKESK. This CDR3 has 13 amino acids. Germline trimming cut 4 bases from V and 7 bases from J; bases unmatched to any gene: 3. The CDR3 nucleotides are TGTGCCAGCAGCCTGGGGACAGCTGAAAAACTGTTTTTT. It is translated as CASSLGTAEKLFF. Full variable domain (rest looked up from reference TRBV14 and TRBJ1-4): EAGVTQFPSHSVIEKGQTVTLRCDPISGHDNLYWYRRVMGKEIKFLLHFVKESKQDESGMPNNRFLAERTGGTYSTLKVQPAELEDSGVYFCASSLGTAEKLFFGSGTQLSVL.

This chain connects TRBV7-8 to TRBJ2-3, with TRBD1 matching over 11 bases. V lost 5 bases to trimming and J lost 3 bases; unmatched junction nucleotides: 4. CDR1 and CDR2 from the germline V gene are SGHVS and FQNEAQ. This CDR3 contains 15 residues. This CDR3 is CASSRRDRGTDTQYF. The CDR3 bases are TGTGCCAGCAGCAGACGGGACAGGGGGACAGATACGCAGTATTTT.

This clone was recorded only once. The V and J genes are TRBV5-1 and TRBJ2-7, with D unclear. This CDR3 contains 16 residues. Trimming left V 0 bases short and J 2 bases short, with 15 bases between. Germline CDR1 and CDR2: SGHRS and YFSETQ. The CDR3 spells CASSLASARYTYEQYF. The CDR3 DNA is TGCGCCAGCAGCTTGGCCAGCGCTAGGTATACCTACGAGCAGTACTTC.